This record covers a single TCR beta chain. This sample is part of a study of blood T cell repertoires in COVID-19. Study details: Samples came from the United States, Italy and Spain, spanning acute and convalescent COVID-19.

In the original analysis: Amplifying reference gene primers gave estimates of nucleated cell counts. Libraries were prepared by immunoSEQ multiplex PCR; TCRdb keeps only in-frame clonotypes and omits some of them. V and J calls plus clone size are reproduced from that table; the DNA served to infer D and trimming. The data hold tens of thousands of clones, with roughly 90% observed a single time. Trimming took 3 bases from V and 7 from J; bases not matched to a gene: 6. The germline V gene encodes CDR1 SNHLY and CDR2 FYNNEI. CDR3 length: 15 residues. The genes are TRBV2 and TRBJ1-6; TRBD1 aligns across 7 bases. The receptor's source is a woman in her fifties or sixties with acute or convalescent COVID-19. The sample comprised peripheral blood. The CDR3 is CASSEAHRGNSPLHF. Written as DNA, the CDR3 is TGTGCCAGCAGTGAGGCGCACAGGGGAAATTCACCCCTCCACTTT.